Following are 12 T cell receptor beta chains from one sample sequenced in a study of blood T cell repertoires in COVID-19. Generated by immunoSEQ multiplex PCR, the TCRdb table keeps only in-frame clones and is missing some. The sample consists of 200,000 to 300,000 clones, about 89% of them appearing once. Material for sequencing was PBMCs or T cells enriched from blood (not recorded which). The receptors were gathered from a young woman who had recovered from COVID-19.

The chain employs TRBV19 and TRBJ1-1; TRBD1 agrees at 9 bases. There are 14 residues in the CDR3. Germline V CDR1 and CDR2: LNHDA, SQIVND (reference sequence). Trimming removed 3 bases from V and 4 bases from J; junction bases left unmatched: 3. The CDR3: CASSITGGGTEAFF. CDR3 nucleotides: TGTGCCAGTAGTATCACAGGGGGCGGCACTGAAGCTTTCTTT.

V gene TRBV5-1 combines with J gene TRBJ2-3; 7 bases map to TRBD1. Losses at the gene ends were 2 bases for V and 4 bases for J; bases not matched to a gene: 4. The CDR3 extends over 14 amino acids. CDR1 SGHRS and CDR2 YFSETQ come from the germline V gene. The CDR3 DNA is TGCGCCAGCAGCTTCAGACAGGGTTCAGATACGCAGTATTTT. Protein sequence: CASSFRQGSDTQYF.

The rearrangement joins TRBV24-1 to TRBJ2-5; 9 positions agree with TRBD1. The germline CDR1 and CDR2 sequences are KGHDR and SFDVKD. The CDR3 spans 16 residues. The J segment lost 6 bases and the V segment lost 2 bases, leaving 9 bases of the junction unmatched. The CDR3 reads CATSDSQGALSKTQYF. The DNA for the CDR3 is TGTGCCACCAGTGATTCACAGGGGGCTTTGTCTAAGACCCAGTACTTC.

The chain uses TRBV7-9 and TRBJ1-2; a weak D match, TRBD1 (6 bases). This CDR3 comprises 12 residues. V was trimmed by 4 bases and J by 7 bases, leaving 10 bases between them. Germline values: CDR1 SEHNR, CDR2 FQNEAQ (reference sequence). This CDR3 reads CASSSGQLGYTF. The CDR3, as DNA: TGTGCCAGCAGCTCAGGACAGCTTGGCTACACCTTC.

This sequence joins TRBV3-1 (or the pseudogene TRBV3-2) and TRBJ2-1; 7 nucleotides match TRBD1. V shed 5 bases, J shed 0 bases, and the junction held 10 bases outside the gene matches. Germline CDR1 is LGHDT and CDR2 is YNNKEL (reference sequence). This CDR3 region has 17 residues. The CDR3 DNA reads as TGTGCCAGCAGCAAGGGGACGACAGGGAGCTCCTACAATGAGCAGTTCTTC. Its protein product is CASSKGTTGSSYNEQFF.

J is TRBJ2-5 and V is TRBV27, with 7 bases matching TRBD2. J was trimmed by 1 base and V by 3 bases; bases with no gene match: 5. From germline, CDR1 is MNHEY and CDR2 SMNVEV (reference sequence). The CDR3 sequence is 15 residues long. This CDR3 is CASSFGGTFQETQYF. The CDR3 DNA follows: TGTGCCAGCAGTTTCGGGGGGACTTTCCAAGAGACCCAGTACTTC.

This clone was seen only once. The chain employs TRBV11-3 and TRBJ2-7, with a possible D match to TRBD1 (6 bases). This CDR3 region has 14 residues. Germline V gene sequence: CDR1 SGHNT, CDR2 YENEEA. V dropped 5 bases and J dropped 2 bases, with 13 bases sitting between them. DNA of the CDR3: TGTGCCAGCAGCCGACGACAGGCAACCTACGAGCAGTACTTC. Protein product: CASSRRQATYEQYF.

This clone showed up just a few times. The chain links TRBV2 to TRBJ1-2; 7 positions agree with TRBD1. This CDR3 has 15 residues. Germline V CDR1 and CDR2: SNHLY, FYNNEI. Germline trimming cut 6 bases from V and 4 bases from J; bases unmatched to any gene: 11. The CDR3 sequence is CASRTDRDIIYGYTF. The CDR3 nucleotides are TGTGCCAGCAGGACAGACAGGGACATTATCTATGGCTACACCTTC.

V and J are TRBV3-1 (or the pseudogene TRBV3-2) and TRBJ2-3, with D possibly being TRBD2 (6 bases). Germline V lookup: CDR1 LGHDT, CDR2 YNNKEL (reference sequence). V shed 3 bases and J shed 1 base, with 14 bases lying between them. This CDR3 contains 16 residues. The CDR3 nucleotides are TGTGCCAGCAGCCATCAGGAGGGGTCGGGCACAGATACGCAGTATTTT. Its protein is CASSHQEGSGTDTQYF.

The count of this clone is one. The rearrangement links TRBV27 to TRBJ2-3; possible D gene TRBD1, 6 bases. CDR3 length: 14 residues. The V and J ends lost 7 bases and 0 bases respectively, with 11 bases between them. CDR1 MNHEY and CDR2 SMNVEV come from the germline V gene (reference sequence). DNA of the CDR3: TGTGCCAGCATAATGACAGGCAGCACAGATACGCAGTATTTT. It encodes CASIMTGSTDTQYF.

The genes are TRBV7-2 and TRBJ1-2; D is undetermined. Germline V gene sequence: CDR1 SGHTA, CDR2 FQGNSA. CDR3 length: 12 residues. V lost 2 bases and J 8 bases, leaving 9 bases between the germline ends. The CDR3 nucleotides are TGTGCCAGCAGCTTAACCGGAGCCGGCTACACCTTC. It translates to CASSLTGAGYTF.

The chain joins TRBV10-3 to TRBJ1-6, with a tentative D call TRBD1 (5 bases). This CDR3 has 18 amino acids. V shed 3 bases and J shed 0 bases, with 15 bases lying between them. The germline CDR1 and CDR2 sequences are ENHRY and SYGVKD. DNA for the CDR3: TGTGCCATCAGTGAAGGGGACTCGCTTAGCTCCTATAATTCACCCCTCCACTTT. Translating gives CAISEGDSLSSYNSPLHF.